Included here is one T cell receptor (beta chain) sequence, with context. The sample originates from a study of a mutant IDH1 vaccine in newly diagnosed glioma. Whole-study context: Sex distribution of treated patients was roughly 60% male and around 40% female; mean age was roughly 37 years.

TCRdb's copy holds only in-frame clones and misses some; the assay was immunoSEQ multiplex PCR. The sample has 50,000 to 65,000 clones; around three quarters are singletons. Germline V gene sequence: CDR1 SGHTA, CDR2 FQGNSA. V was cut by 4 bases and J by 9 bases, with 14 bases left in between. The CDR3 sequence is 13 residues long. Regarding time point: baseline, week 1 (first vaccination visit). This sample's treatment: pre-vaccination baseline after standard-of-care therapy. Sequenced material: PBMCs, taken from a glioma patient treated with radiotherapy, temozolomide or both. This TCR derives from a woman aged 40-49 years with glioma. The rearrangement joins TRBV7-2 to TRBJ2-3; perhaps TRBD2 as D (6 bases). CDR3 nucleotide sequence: TGTGCCAGCAGCTCTCCGCGGGGCACGACGCAGTATTTT. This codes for CASSSPRGTTQYF.